Below, 22 T cell receptor beta chains from the same sample are listed, as sequenced in a study of control samples from healthy donors and cancer patients. Assay: immunoSEQ multiplex PCR; the TCRdb copy retains only in-frame clones and omits some. The sample consists of about 110,000 clones, approximately 84% of them appearing once. The sequenced sample consisted of blood. The receptor set was obtained from a man aged 18 to 35 in good health.

This sequence joins TRBV9 and TRBJ2-3; 14 bases match TRBD2. CDR1 is SGDLS and CDR2 is YYNGEE in the germline V gene. J was trimmed by 5 bases and V by 3 bases; bases with no gene match: 8. The CDR3 loop spans 17 amino acids. The CDR3 DNA is TGTGCCAGCAGCGCTTCGACTAGCGGGGGGGTGAAAGATACGCAGTATTTT. Its translation: CASSASTSGGVKDTQYF.

This clone was seen more than once but under ten times. The chain recombines TRBV5-4 with TRBJ1-2, with D unresolved. Trimming left V 2 bases short and J 2 bases short, with 10 bases between. Germline lookup yields CDR1 SGHNT and CDR2 YYREEE (reference sequence). The CDR3 spans 14 residues. The CDR3 loop is CASSFRGLNYGYTF. The CDR3 nucleotides read TGTGCCAGCAGCTTCCGCGGATTAAACTATGGCTACACCTTC.

A remark on this clone: Other DNA sequences in this sample translate to the same CDR3. The chain couples TRBV14 to TRBJ1-2; D possibly corresponds to TRBD1 (6 bases). The germline V gene has CDR1 SGHDN and CDR2 FVKESK. CDR3 length: 13 residues. The ends were cut back, 4 bases at V and 5 bases at J, with 11 bases in the middle. The CDR3 region has the DNA TGTGCCAGCAGCCCGGGACACACTTATGGCTACACCTTC. The encoded protein is CASSPGHTYGYTF.

This clone was recorded once. The chain has TRBV7-9 and TRBJ2-7; the D gene is possibly TRBD2 (5 bases). CDR1 is SEHNR and CDR2 is FQNEAQ in the germline V gene (reference sequence). Trimming took 1 base from V and 6 from J, leaving 10 bases between them. This CDR3 contains 13 residues. CDR3 bases: TGTGCCAGCAGCTTAGAGCGGACCCGCGAGCAGTACTTC. Protein sequence: CASSLERTREQYF.

CDR3 sequence: CASSEALQGRRNTEAFF. CDR3 in DNA: TGTGCCAGCAGTGAAGCGCTTCAGGGGAGGCGGAACACTGAAGCTTTCTTT. The J gene is TRBJ1-1, the V gene TRBV6-1; D is perhaps TRBD1 (6 bases). V was pared by 0 bases and J by 1 base, with 15 bases between. CDR3 length equals 17 residues. Germline V lookup: CDR1 MNHNS, CDR2 SASEGT.

The V and J genes are TRBV4-1 and TRBJ2-1; D uncertain. V lost 1 base, J lost 7 bases, and 11 bases lay in between. CDR1 and CDR2 from the germline V gene are MGHRA and YSYEKL. The CDR3 loop spans 14 amino acids. This chain's CDR3 is CASSQGALWNEQFF. CDR3 sequence (DNA): TGCGCCAGCAGCCAAGGGGCCTTGTGGAATGAGCAGTTCTTC.

The J gene is TRBJ2-5, the V gene TRBV5-1; D gene uncertain. Per germline, CDR1 SGHRS and CDR2 YFSETQ. V lost 3 bases and J 4 bases, leaving 10 bases between the germline ends. The CDR3 is 13 residues long. This CDR3 is CASSWSLPETQYF. Written as DNA, the CDR3 is TGCGCCAGCAGCTGGAGTCTCCCAGAGACCCAGTACTTC.

CDR3 bases: TGTGCCAGCAGAAGCCGACAGGGGCAACGCTCACCCCTCCACTTT. This translates into CASRSRQGQRSPLHF. This chain links TRBV3-1 (or the pseudogene TRBV3-2) with TRBJ1-6, with 8 bases that match TRBD1. With V trimmed by 6 bases and J by 10 bases, 11 bases remained unmatched. The CDR3 consists of 15 residues. Germline V CDR1 and CDR2: LGHDT, YNNKEL (reference sequence).

The CDR3 protein is CASRKTVMNTEAFF. The CDR3 DNA reads TGTGCCAGCAGAAAGACAGTGATGAACACTGAAGCTTTCTTT. This sequence joins TRBV28 and TRBJ1-1; weak D call: TRBD1 (5 bases). Germline CDR1 and CDR2: MDHEN and SYDVKM. This CDR3 has 14 residues. The V and J ends lost 6 bases and 0 bases respectively, with 11 bases between them.

The V call is TRBV7-2, the J call TRBJ2-3; a possible D gene is TRBD2 (5 bases). Trimming pared 4 bases from V and 5 bases from J, leaving 16 bases between. CDR1 is SGHTA and CDR2 is FQGNSA in the germline V gene. This CDR3 has 15 amino acids. The CDR3 reads CASSSSSSREDTQYF. CDR3 sequence (DNA): TGTGCCAGCAGCTCCTCTAGCTCCCGTGAAGATACGCAGTATTTT.

The chain has TRBV28 and TRBJ1-2; weak D call: TRBD1 (5 bases). This CDR3 has 15 amino acids. V gave up 4 bases and J gave up 2 bases, with 14 bases separating them. Germline loops: CDR1 MDHEN, CDR2 SYDVKM. For the CDR3, the DNA is TGTGCCAGCAGTTCCCCTCGCGGGGGAAACTATGGCTACACCTTC. This gives the protein CASSSPRGGNYGYTF.

The genes are TRBV27 and TRBJ2-4; either TRBD1 or TRBD2 may supply D (5 bases each). The CDR3 loop spans 15 amino acids. CDR1 and CDR2 (germline): MNHEY, SMNVEV (reference sequence). V was cut by 2 bases and J by 6 bases, with 14 bases left in between. The CDR3 region is CASSLQGRAGNIQYF. The CDR3 coding sequence is TGTGCCAGCAGTTTACAGGGTAGGGCGGGAAACATTCAGTACTTC.

The chain couples TRBV5-1 to TRBJ1-2, with 7 bases aligning to TRBD1. The CDR3 contains 14 residues. V gave up 2 bases and J gave up 0 bases; unmatched junction bases: 1. Germline V gene sequence: CDR1 SGHRS, CDR2 YFSETQ. The CDR3 nucleotides read TGCGCCAGCAGCTTAGGGACAGCTAACTATGGCTACACCTTC. Amino acids: CASSLGTANYGYTF. The full variable domain, its missing parts supplied by reference TRBV5-1 and TRBJ1-2, is KAGVTQTPRYLIKTRGQQVTLSCSPISGHRSVSWYQQTPGQGLQFLFEYFSETQRNKGNFPGRFSGRQFSNSRSEMNVSTLELGDSALYLCASSLGTANYGYTFGSGTRLTVV.

The chain joins TRBV27 to TRBJ2-2, with 10 bases that match TRBD1. The germline CDR1 and CDR2 sequences are MNHEY and SMNVEV (reference sequence). This CDR3 spans 15 amino acids. The junction had 1 base not matched to a gene; V was cut back by 5 bases and J by 1 base. The CDR3 nucleotides read TGTGCCAGCAGTCGGGACAGGGGGAACACCGGGGAGCTGTTTTTT. Translating it yields CASSRDRGNTGELFF.

The rearrangement joins TRBV27 to TRBJ1-2; TRBD1 aligns across 8 bases. J lost 4 bases, V lost 7 bases, and 11 bases had no gene match. This CDR3 region has 15 residues. Germline V lookup: CDR1 MNHEY, CDR2 SMNVEV (reference sequence). CDR3 DNA: TGTGCCAGCATCCCAAGACAGGGGACGGGCTATGGCTACACCTTC. It encodes CASIPRQGTGYGYTF.

This rearrangement joins TRBV24-1 to TRBJ2-3; D unresolved. The CDR3 spans 16 residues. Germline assignment: CDR1 KGHDR and CDR2 SFDVKD. Deletions cut 5 bases from V and 0 bases from J, with 14 bases between. The CDR3 is CATSGPRGVSTDTQYF. The CDR3 DNA reads as TGTGCCACCAGTGGGCCCCGAGGCGTGAGCACAGATACGCAGTATTTT.

The V and J genes are TRBV5-5 and TRBJ1-1; tentatively, D is TRBD1 (5 bases). CDR1 SGHKS and CDR2 YYEKEE come from the germline V gene (reference sequence). V was clipped by 3 bases and J by 8 bases, with 11 bases between them. The CDR3 has 12 amino acids. The CDR3 is CASSYRYGEAFF. The CDR3 DNA follows: TGTGCCAGCAGCTACAGGTACGGGGAAGCTTTCTTT.

The rearrangement uses TRBV11-2 and TRBJ2-3; perhaps TRBD1 as D (6 bases). V gave up 4 bases and J gave up 6 bases, with 11 bases separating them. The germline V gene has CDR1 SGHAT and CDR2 FQNNGV. The CDR3 covers 13 residues. The CDR3 sequence: CASSSTGPDTQYF. In DNA, the CDR3 is TGTGCCAGCAGCTCTACAGGGCCCGATACGCAGTATTTT.

Comment on this clone: Other DNA variants within this sample encode the same CDR3. V and J are TRBV18 and TRBJ2-3; 8 nucleotides match TRBD1. Trimming removed 4 bases from V and 1 base from J; junction bases left unmatched: 13. CDR1 and CDR2 from the germline V gene are KGHSH and LQKENI. The CDR3 extends over 18 amino acids. CDR3: CASSLGQGVFRGTDTQYF. DNA for the CDR3: TGTGCCAGCTCACTCGGACAGGGCGTCTTTAGGGGCACAGATACGCAGTATTTT.

This sequence joins TRBV11-3 and TRBJ2-3; 9 bases map to TRBD2. The trim removed 3 bases at V and 1 base at J, leaving 2 bases unmatched. There are 15 residues in the CDR3. Germline V gene sequence: CDR1 SGHNT, CDR2 YENEEA. The CDR3, as DNA: TGTGCCAGCAGCTTTAGCGGGGGCCGCACAGATACGCAGTATTTT. This sequence encodes CASSFSGGRTDTQYF.

This rearrangement joins TRBV19 to TRBJ1-2; the D is unclear. The CDR3 sequence is 15 residues long. Germline V gives CDR1 LNHDA, CDR2 SQIVND (reference sequence). Trimming took off 3 bases at V and 5 bases at J, with 16 bases between the two ends. CDR3 DNA: TGTGCCAGTAGTATGGGCAGCCTTTCTGTTTATGGCTACACCTTC. Protein sequence: CASSMGSLSVYGYTF.

This chain uses TRBV5-5 with TRBJ2-5, with D unresolved. This CDR3 region has 14 residues. Germline loops: CDR1 SGHKS, CDR2 YYEKEE (reference sequence). The V and J ends lost 3 bases and 2 bases respectively, with 11 bases between them. CDR3 nucleotides: TGTGCCAGCAGCTCCGACCTGGGACAAGAGACCCAGTACTTC. Translating it yields CASSSDLGQETQYF.